These T cell receptor beta chains were read from a single sample in a study of T cells in Graves' hyperthyroidism and ophthalmopathy. TCRdb processed the multiplex PCR reads anew with MiXCR; each CDR3 protein has one entry. This sample yields about 520,000 distinct CDR3 sequences, of which around 20% are seen a single time; around 27% belongs to the top ten. The sample was blood. The receptors originated from a man aged 18 to 29 with Graves' hyperthyroidism. Each CDR3 is given with its conserved first and last residue.

J | V | CDR3
TRBJ1-5 | TRBV10-1 | CASSGTGEDGQPQHF
TRBJ1-2 | TRBV13 | CASSLNRPSGYTF
TRBJ1-1 | TRBV6-1 | CASSVEPRGGTEAFF
TRBJ2-2 | TRBV6-1 | CASSRPGTVDRELFF
TRBJ1-1 | TRBV2 | CASSTTGYTEAFF
TRBJ1-3 | TRBV12-3/TRBV12-4 | CASTKKTQRNTIYF
TRBJ1-1 | TRBV28 | CASSSSGFLSSAFF
TRBJ2-7 | TRBV15 | CATSEGRVGEQYF
TRBJ2-5 | TRBV12-3/TRBV12-4 | CASSFGQGAAETQYF
TRBJ2-7 | TRBV11-2 | CASSLNMVGTEQYF
TRBJ1-2 | TRBV15 | CATSPADYGYTF
TRBJ2-5 | TRBV2 | CASSLSLVAETQYF